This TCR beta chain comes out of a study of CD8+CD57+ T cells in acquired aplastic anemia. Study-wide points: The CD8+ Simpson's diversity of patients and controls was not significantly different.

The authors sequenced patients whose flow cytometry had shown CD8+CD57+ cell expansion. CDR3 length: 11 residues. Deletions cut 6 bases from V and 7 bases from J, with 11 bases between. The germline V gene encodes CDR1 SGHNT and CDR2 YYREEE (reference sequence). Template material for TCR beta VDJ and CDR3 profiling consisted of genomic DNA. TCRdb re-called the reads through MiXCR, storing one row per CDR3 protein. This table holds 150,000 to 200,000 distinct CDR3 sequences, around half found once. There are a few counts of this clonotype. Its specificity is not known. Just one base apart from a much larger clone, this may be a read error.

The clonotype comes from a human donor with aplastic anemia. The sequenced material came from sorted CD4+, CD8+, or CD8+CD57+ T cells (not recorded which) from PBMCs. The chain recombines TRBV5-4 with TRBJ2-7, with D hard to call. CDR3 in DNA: TGTGCCAGCATCCACCGACGGGAGCAGTACTTC. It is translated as CASIHRREQYF.